The 23 T cell receptor beta chains presented below share a single source sample, sequenced in a study of response to subunit inactivated influenza vaccine. TCRdb re-called the RT-PCR reads with MiXCR, one entry per CDR3 protein. The repertoire consists of approximately 530,000 distinct CDR3 sequences, with about 7.6% occurring once and the leading ten covering over 10%. The sequencing used PBMCs from blood, collected roughly 24 months after vaccination. Receptors originate from a man aged 45 to 75 who received an inactivated influenza vaccine.

In this sample, this clonotype turned up a few times. The chain is built from TRBV12-3 or TRBV12-4 and TRBJ1-5, with D unclear. V was trimmed by 1 base and J by 6 bases, leaving 7 bases between them. The CDR3 covers 13 residues. CDR3 sequence (DNA): TGTGCCAGCAGTTTAGAGTGGTTTCAGCCCCAGCATTTT. The encoded protein is CASSLEWFQPQHF.

This chain joins TRBV7-2 and TRBJ1-2; possibly TRBD1 for D (5 bases). The V end was cut by 2 bases, the J end by 7 bases, with 14 bases between. CDR1 and CDR2 from the germline V gene are SGHTA and FQGNSA. This CDR3 comprises 14 residues. CDR3 nucleotides: TGTGCCAGCAGCTTAATTCCAGGGATAAGTGGCTACACCTTC. Translating gives CASSLIPGISGYTF.

The table lists this clonotype with many counts. V and J are TRBV7-2 and TRBJ2-7; 8 nucleotides match TRBD1. Germline V lookup: CDR1 SGHTA, CDR2 FQGNSA. This CDR3 contains 12 residues. V dropped 5 bases and J dropped 12; count of bases not matched to a gene: 9. The CDR3 nucleotides read TGTGCCAGCAGCCGACCGGGACAGGTACTGTACTTC. This translates into CASSRPGQVLYF.

The rearrangement links TRBV15 to TRBJ1-4; tentatively, D is TRBD1 (5 bases). Trimming removed 1 base at V and 4 bases at J, with 13 bases between. The CDR3 consists of 16 residues. Germline V lookup: CDR1 LNHNV, CDR2 YYDKDF (reference sequence). CDR3 bases: TGTGCCACCAGCAGAGGACAGCTAAAGAGTAATGAAAAACTGTTTTTT. This translates into CATSRGQLKSNEKLFF.

This clonotype appeared a few times. The chain recombines TRBV10-3 with TRBJ1-4; 8 positions agree with TRBD1. Germline V CDR1 and CDR2: ENHRY, SYGVKD. V shed 8 bases, J shed 8 bases, and the junction held 7 bases outside the gene matches. The CDR3 has 13 amino acids. CDR3 in DNA: TGTGCCATCTCAGGGGGCTTTGGGGAAAAACTGTTTTTT. Protein sequence: CAISGGFGEKLFF.

This clonotype was recorded many times. The chain joins TRBV5-1 to TRBJ2-2; D not certain. The V and J ends lost 3 bases and 6 bases respectively, with 12 bases between them. CDR3 length equals 14 residues. Per the germline V gene, CDR1 is SGHRS and CDR2 is YFSETQ. CDR3 DNA: TGCGCCAGCAGCTCGAGCCCCGGTTCCGGGGAGCTGTTTTTT. It encodes CASSSSPGSGELFF.

In its sample, this clonotype was seen many times. J is TRBJ1-2 and V is TRBV24-1; D gene unclear. Trimming took off 1 base at V and 6 bases at J, with 5 bases between the two ends. The CDR3 has 12 amino acids. CDR1 and CDR2 from the germline V gene are KGHDR and SFDVKD. CDR3 nucleotide sequence: TGTGCCACCAGTGATTTACACGATGGCTACACCTTC. Translated, it gives CATSDLHDGYTF.

This clonotype was counted only a few times. The V gene is TRBV28, the J gene TRBJ1-5, with D unresolved. Looked up from germline, CDR1 is MDHEN and CDR2 is SYDVKM. This CDR3 comprises 16 residues. Trimming cost V 5 bases and J 2 bases, with 16 bases left between them. The CDR3 nucleotides read TGTGCCAGCAGTGAGGACCGCCTCGGGGGCAATCAGCCCCAGCATTTT. Its translation: CASSEDRLGGNQPQHF.

This clonotype has at least ten counts. The V call is TRBV30, the J call TRBJ1-2; D gene unclear. CDR3 length: 13 amino acids. Germline V gene sequence: CDR1 GTSNPN, CDR2 SVGIG (reference sequence). CDR3 amino acids: CAAHTTSNYGYTF. In nucleotides, the CDR3 is TGTGCTGCCCATACCACCTCTAACTATGGCTACACCTTC.

The chain uses TRBV6-1 and TRBJ2-4; D is possibly TRBD2 (6 bases). Germline CDR1 and CDR2: MNHNS and SASEGT. The CDR3 contains 14 residues. V gave up 6 bases and J gave up 2 bases, with 11 bases separating them. CDR3 amino acids: CASRPRGTKNIQYF. DNA for the CDR3: TGTGCCAGCAGACCTCGGGGGACCAAAAACATTCAGTACTTC.

There are many counts of this clonotype. The V and J genes are TRBV6-2 or TRBV6-3 and TRBJ2-1; 9 positions match TRBD2. The junction had 5 bases not matched to a gene; V was cut back by 1 base and J by 7 bases. The CDR3 extends over 15 amino acids. From germline, CDR1 is MNHEY and CDR2 SVGEGT. Written as DNA, the CDR3 is TGTGCCAGCAGTTACTTGGGACTAGCTTCAAATGAGCAGTTCTTC. Residues: CASSYLGLASNEQFF.

The table lists this clonotype with a few counts. This rearrangement joins TRBV20-1 to TRBJ2-1; 8 bases agree with TRBD2. This CDR3 has 14 residues. V lost 3 bases to trimming and J lost 5 bases; unmatched junction nucleotides: 6. Germline V gene sequence: CDR1 DFQATT, CDR2 SNEGSKA (reference sequence). The CDR3, as DNA: TGCAGTGCTAGCAGACTAGCGAACGACAATGAGCAGTTCTTC. Translation gives CSASRLANDNEQFF.

This clonotype has more than one count but fewer than ten. The rearrangement links TRBV5-1 to TRBJ2-6; TRBD1 aligns across 8 bases. Germline CDR1 is SGHRS and CDR2 is YFSETQ. The CDR3 extends over 16 amino acids. The junction had 7 bases not matched to a gene; V was cut back by 4 bases and J by 4 bases. The CDR3, as DNA: TGCGCCAGCAGCAGGACGACAGGGGCGGGGGCCAACGTCCTGACTTTC. This gives the protein CASSRTTGAGANVLTF.

This clonotype was seen a handful of times. The chain combines TRBV5-1 with TRBJ2-7; 11 bases align to TRBD1. The germline CDR1 and CDR2 sequences are SGHRS and YFSETQ. J gave up 5 bases and V 4 bases, and 8 bases lay outside the gene matches. This CDR3 comprises 15 residues. CDR3 in amino acids: CASSPGRTGGDEQYF. CDR3 sequence (DNA): TGCGCCAGCAGCCCCGGTCGGACAGGGGGCGACGAGCAGTACTTC.

The chain couples TRBV20-1 to TRBJ2-5; D call uncertain. Germline lookup yields CDR1 DFQATT and CDR2 SNEGSKA (reference sequence). This CDR3 has 13 amino acids. The germline V and J ends were trimmed by 6 bases and 4 bases, with 15 bases remaining between them. The CDR3 DNA sequence: TGCAGTGCCCCGTTGCACGGAAGAGAGACCCAGTACTTC. Translating it yields CSAPLHGRETQYF.

This clonotype has more than one count but fewer than ten. The chain couples TRBV11-2 to TRBJ2-7, with 7 bases fitting TRBD1. The germline V gene encodes CDR1 SGHAT and CDR2 FQNNGV. V gave up 5 bases and J gave up 4 bases; unmatched junction bases: 14. This CDR3 spans 16 amino acids. For the CDR3, the DNA is TGTGCCAGCAGCCCCCGTGGCGCAGGGGGAGTTTACGAGCAGTACTTC. This sequence encodes CASSPRGAGGVYEQYF. The full variable domain, in which reference TRBV11-2 and TRBJ2-7 provide the parts outside the CDR3, is EAGVAQSPRYKIIEKRQSVAFWCNPISGHATLYWYQQILGQGPKLLIQFQNNGVVDDSQLPKDRFSAERLKGVDSTLKIQPAKLEDSAVYLCASSPRGAGGVYEQYFGPGTRLTVT.

The chain uses TRBV7-9 and TRBJ1-1; D possibly corresponds to TRBD1 (5 bases). The germline V gene encodes CDR1 SEHNR and CDR2 FQNEAQ (reference sequence). The CDR3 extends over 15 amino acids. Trimming left V 5 bases short and J 6 bases short, with 19 bases between. CDR3 coding DNA: TGTGCCAGCAGCCCGCCCGTGGGGGTAGAAGCTGAAGCTTTCTTT. Protein: CASSPPVGVEAEAFF.

This clonotype came up a few times. This chain links TRBV5-5 with TRBJ2-2, with TRBD2 matching 7 bases. Germline V gives CDR1 SGHKS, CDR2 YYEKEE (reference sequence). The CDR3 runs to 15 residues. The V and J ends lost 3 bases and 1 base, in that order; junction bases with no gene match: 3. For the CDR3, the DNA is TGTGCCAGCAGCTCACTAGCGATGAACACCGGGGAGCTGTTTTTT. Protein: CASSSLAMNTGELFF.

In its sample, this clonotype was seen many times. The chain employs TRBV20-1 and TRBJ2-6; 7 positions agree with TRBD2. Per the germline V gene, CDR1 is DFQATT and CDR2 is SNEGSKA (reference sequence). The CDR3 sequence is 15 residues long. The V segment lost 3 bases and the J segment 0 bases; nucleotides outside the gene matches: 2. The CDR3 region is CSASGGSSGANVLTF. For the CDR3, the DNA is TGCAGTGCTAGCGGGGGGTCCTCTGGGGCCAACGTCCTGACTTTC.

This clonotype was seen a handful of times. This rearrangement joins TRBV9 to TRBJ2-5; 8 nucleotides align to TRBD2. V was clipped by 2 bases and J by 3 bases; unmatched bases: 9. Germline-derived CDR1 and CDR2 are SGDLS and YYNGEE. CDR3 size: 16 residues. CDR3 region: CASSVTPGGSEETQYF. CDR3 DNA sequence: TGTGCCAGCAGCGTCACGCCGGGGGGGAGCGAAGAGACCCAGTACTTC.

CDR3 region: CSASRIENEQFF. CDR3 in DNA: TGCAGTGCTAGTCGGATCGAAAATGAGCAGTTCTTC. The V call is TRBV20-1, the J call TRBJ2-1; D not certain. The CDR3 has 12 residues. Trimming shortened V by 3 bases and J by 7 bases, and 10 bases separated the two germline ends. From germline, CDR1 is DFQATT and CDR2 SNEGSKA (reference sequence).

The CDR3 DNA reads TGTGCCAGCAGCGTAGGTTGGGACAGGGCGCTGTACTTC. As protein: CASSVGWDRALYF. J is TRBJ2-4 and V is TRBV9, with TRBD1 matching 9 bases. The junction had 7 bases not matched to a gene; V was cut back by 0 bases and J by 15 bases. The CDR3 is made up of 13 amino acids. Germline V gene sequence: CDR1 SGDLS, CDR2 YYNGEE.

The rearrangement joins TRBV28 to TRBJ1-1; D perhaps matches TRBD1 (5 bases). The CDR3 spans 14 residues. V was pared by 5 bases and J by 8 bases, with 18 bases between. Per the germline V gene, CDR1 is MDHEN and CDR2 is SYDVKM. CDR3: CASSIRDRNLEAFF. Here the CDR3 DNA reads TGTGCCAGCAGTATAAGGGACCGCAACCTAGAAGCTTTCTTT.